Reported below is one T cell receptor beta chain. Its cognate antigen is unknown. Reverse transcription of roughly 0.5 to 1 ug RNA was carried out with random hexamers. TCRdb recomputed calls from the immunoSEQ multiplex PCR reads with MiXCR, one row per CDR3 protein. The table has roughly 28,000 distinct CDR3 sequences, roughly 94% seen once. The study used healthy donors as controls matched for age and sex. TEMRA cells were FACS-enriched and CD8+ and CD4+ T cells negatively isolated. Between the trimmed V and J ends, which lost 5 bases and 5 bases, there was a span of 15 bases. CDR3 length: 15 residues. Germline V CDR1 and CDR2: SGHAT, FQNNGV. The sample originates from a study of CD8 T cells in Susac syndrome. The study's findings and limits: As the study acknowledged, the number of individuals in its TCR sequencing and HLA analysis was relatively small.

The chain uses TRBV11-2 and TRBJ2-2; TRBD1 or TRBD2 may be the D gene (5 bases each). The origin of this receptor is a human donor in good health. The sample consisted of CD8+ T cells from PBMCs. The CDR3: CASSRTPGSTGELFF. The CDR3 DNA follows: TGTGCCAGCAGCCGAACCCCAGGGAGTACCGGGGAGCTGTTTTTT.